The 10 T cell receptor beta chains given below trace back to one sample, sequenced in a study of shared clonotypes between healthy human individuals. Generated by immunoSEQ multiplex PCR, the TCRdb table keeps only in-frame clones and is missing some. This table holds around 980,000 clones, about four fifths found once. The sequencing sample was made of memory CD4+ T cells from PBMCs. As for subset: CD45RA-negative fraction. These receptors were obtained from a man aged 18 to 29 in good health. Some clones in this sample may be carry-over from other donors' samples.

The rearrangement uses TRBV27 and TRBJ2-1; D call uncertain. The V gene lost 7 bases and the J gene lost 0 bases, with 7 bases spanning the gap. The CDR3 consists of 13 residues. CDR1 and CDR2 (germline): MNHEY, SMNVEV (reference sequence). In DNA, the CDR3 is TGTGCCAGCACTGACCTCTCCTACAATGAGCAGTTCTTC. Encoded protein: CASTDLSYNEQFF.

This clone was found once. V usage is TRBV28 and J usage is TRBJ2-5; TRBD2 agrees at 7 bases. Germline CDR1 reads MDHEN; CDR2 reads SYDVKM. The CDR3 sequence is 14 residues long. Trimming cost V 3 bases and J 5 bases; bases outside gene matches: 6. This CDR3 is CASSLAGDLETQYF. The DNA of the CDR3 is TGTGCCAGCAGTTTGGCGGGAGATCTGGAGACCCAGTACTTC.

The chain couples TRBV7-8 to TRBJ1-1; D remains ambiguous. The CDR3 loop spans 17 amino acids. Trimming left V 1 base short and J 4 bases short, with 19 bases between. CDR1 is SGHVS, CDR2 FQNEAQ, per germline. Here the CDR3 DNA reads TGTGCCAGCAGCTTAGTACACGGGTGGGGAATGGGCACTGAAGCTTTCTTT. Amino acid sequence: CASSLVHGWGMGTEAFF.

This clone was observed at least ten times. Other DNA sequences in the same sample also yield this CDR3. This chain uses TRBV27 with TRBJ1-2; 9 bases fit TRBD1. The CDR3 contains 14 residues. Looked up from germline, CDR1 is MNHEY and CDR2 is SMNVEV (reference sequence). J lost 7 bases, V lost 5 bases, and 8 bases had no gene match. Here the CDR3 DNA reads TGTGCCAGCAGTCCGGGACAGGGAGTTTTTGGCTACACCTTC. Its translation: CASSPGQGVFGYTF.

The chain joins TRBV27 to TRBJ2-7; 8 bases align to TRBD1. The CDR3 spans 15 residues. J lost 2 bases, V lost 0 bases, and 3 bases had no gene match. Per the germline V gene, CDR1 is MNHEY and CDR2 is SMNVEV (reference sequence). CDR3 residues: CASSLSRDRTYEQYF. DNA of the CDR3: TGTGCCAGCAGTTTATCACGGGACAGGACCTACGAGCAGTACTTC.

The chain employs TRBV18 and TRBJ1-3, with 8 nucleotides matching TRBD1. This CDR3 region has 16 residues. V dropped 3 bases and J dropped 0; count of bases not matched to a gene: 4. The germline gives CDR1 KGHSH, CDR2 LQKENI. The CDR3 here is CASSPVGQGSGNTIYF. CDR3 DNA sequence: TGTGCCAGCTCACCGGTTGGACAGGGCTCTGGAAACACCATATATTTT.

This clone has a handful of counts. CDR3 nucleotide sequence: TGTGCCAGCAGCATAGTACAGGGGACAGATACGCAGTATTTT. This gives the protein CASSIVQGTDTQYF. The V and J genes are TRBV7-2 and TRBJ2-3; 7 bases agree with TRBD1. The junction had 5 bases not matched to a gene; V was cut back by 5 bases and J by 3 bases. CDR1 and CDR2 from the germline V gene are SGHTA and FQGNSA. CDR3 length: 14 amino acids.

This chain uses TRBV20-1 with TRBJ2-4; D is undetermined. Deletions cut 6 bases from V and 5 bases from J, with 8 bases between. This CDR3 is built from 11 residues. CDR1 and CDR2 (germline): DFQATT, SNEGSKA (reference sequence). CDR3 region: CSATAQNIQYF. Written as DNA, the CDR3 is TGCAGTGCGACCGCCCAAAACATTCAGTACTTC.

This chain joins TRBV6-5 and TRBJ2-7, with unresolved D. Germline V gene sequence: CDR1 MNHEY, CDR2 SVGAGI. CDR3 length equals 10 residues. The V end was cut by 5 bases, the J end by 7 bases, with 6 bases between. The CDR3 here is CASSTPEQYF. CDR3 sequence (DNA): TGTGCCAGCAGTACCCCGGAGCAGTACTTC.

V gene TRBV7-2 combines with J gene TRBJ1-5; D ambiguous. V was shortened by 3 bases and J by 3 bases, with 15 bases between the two germline ends. Germline CDR1 SGHTA, CDR2 FQGNSA. The CDR3 spans 16 residues. The CDR3 nucleotides read TGTGCCAGCAGCTTTTCGAGCCGTCCGGACAATCAGCCCCAGCATTTT. This sequence encodes CASSFSSRPDNQPQHF.